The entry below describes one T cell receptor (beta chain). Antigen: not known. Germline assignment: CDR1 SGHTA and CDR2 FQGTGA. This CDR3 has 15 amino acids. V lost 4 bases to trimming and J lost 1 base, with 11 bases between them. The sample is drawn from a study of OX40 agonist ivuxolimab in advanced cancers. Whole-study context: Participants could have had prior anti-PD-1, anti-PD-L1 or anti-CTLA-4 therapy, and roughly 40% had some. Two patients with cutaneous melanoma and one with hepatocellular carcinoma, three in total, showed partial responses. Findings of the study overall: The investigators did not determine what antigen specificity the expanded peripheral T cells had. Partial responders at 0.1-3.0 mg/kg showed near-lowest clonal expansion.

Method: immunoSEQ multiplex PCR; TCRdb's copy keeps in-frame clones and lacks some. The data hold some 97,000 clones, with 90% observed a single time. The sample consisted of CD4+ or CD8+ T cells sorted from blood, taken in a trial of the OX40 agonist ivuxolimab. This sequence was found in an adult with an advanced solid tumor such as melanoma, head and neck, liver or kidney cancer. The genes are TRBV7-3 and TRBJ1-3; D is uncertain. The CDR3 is CASSSEFRSGNTIYF. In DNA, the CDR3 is TGTGCCAGCAGCTCAGAGTTTAGATCTGGAAACACCATATATTTT.